This TCR beta chain was captured by sequencing in a study of T-cell reconstitution after alpha-beta-depleted transplantation in children. The CDR3 sequence is 16 residues long. Trimming shortened V by 3 bases and J by 6 bases, and 16 bases separated the two germline ends. CDR1 and CDR2 (germline): KGHDR, SFDVKD. Molecular barcoding with unique molecular identifiers was used for the TCRbeta library. TCRdb reprocessed the PCR reads with MiXCR, giving one entry per CDR3 protein. This table has under 450,000 distinct CDR3 sequences, about 14% appearing once. The sample in question was PBMCs, obtained from the stem cell graft. This TCR was recovered from a human donor who donated a stem cell graft to a child with Fanconi anemia. The chain couples TRBV24-1 to TRBJ2-2; D might be TRBD1 (5 bases). The DNA of the CDR3 is TGTGCCACCAGTGATAAAGGAGACAGTCACTCCGGGGAGCTGTTTTTT. It is translated as CATSDKGDSHSGELFF.